This T cell receptor (beta chain) appears in the sequencing data of a study of CD8 T cells in Susac syndrome. J lost 2 bases, V lost 5 bases, and 9 bases had no gene match. Germline V gene sequence: CDR1 SGHRS, CDR2 YFSETQ. The CDR3 contains 15 residues. The multiple sclerosis controls, all treatment-naive patients, had relapsing-remitting disease that was stable or active. Reverse transcription of 0.5 to 1 ug RNA was performed with random hexamers. Each CDR3 protein gets one entry after TCRdb re-called the immunoSEQ multiplex PCR reads with MiXCR. The sample has approximately 150,000 distinct CDR3 sequences, approximately 93% seen once.

The genes are TRBV5-1 and TRBJ1-1; TRBD1 aligns across 7 bases. Sequencing input: CD4+ T cells from PBMCs. The TCR comes from a human donor with multiple sclerosis. This CDR3 reads CASRPRTGGNTEAFF. The CDR3 bases are TGCGCCAGCAGACCCCGGACAGGCGGTAACACTGAAGCTTTCTTT.